This TCR beta chain was sequenced in a study of T-cell reconstitution after alpha-beta-depleted transplantation in children. This clonotype was seen more than once but under ten times. The TCRbeta library was prepared with unique molecular identifiers. MiXCR, applied by TCRdb to the PCR reads, yields one record per CDR3 protein. This table holds 250,000 to 400,000 distinct CDR3 sequences, around 25% found once. Trimming removed 3 bases at V and 8 bases at J, with 11 bases between. The CDR3 covers 13 residues. The sequences come from PBMCs, mostly from graft donor cells, collected 180 days after TCRalphabeta/CD19-depleted stem cell transplant. This chain joins TRBV12-3 or TRBV12-4 and TRBJ2-4; no clear D. The origin of this receptor is a male patient aged 10 to 17 who had a stem cell transplant for acute lymphoblastic leukemia, so the T cells may come from the graft donor. CDR3 protein: CASSFLPLDIQYF. CDR3 nucleotide sequence: TGTGCCAGCAGTTTCTTACCGCTGGACATTCAGTACTTC.